The 27 T cell receptor beta chains listed next were all sequenced from one sample in a study of T-cell memory formation after mild COVID-19. A single record per CDR3 protein comes from TCRdb applying MiXCR to the 5' RACE reads. The sample carries tens of thousands of distinct CDR3 sequences, approximately 6.8% recorded once. Sample: PBMCs or a T cell subset sorted from them (not recorded which). These receptors came from a man aged 18 to 30 who had mild COVID-19 (a few samples of this study predate the infection). Cell type and time point are not known.

The sample holds many counts of this clonotype. The chain has TRBV28 and TRBJ2-3, with TRBD1 as a possible D gene (6 bases). Trimming stripped 4 bases from V and 0 bases from J, with 14 bases between. This CDR3 is 16 amino acids long. Germline V gives CDR1 MDHEN, CDR2 SYDVKM. The CDR3 protein is CASSSPGTLSTDTQYF. The CDR3, as DNA: TGTGCCAGCAGTTCCCCCGGGACACTGAGCACAGATACGCAGTATTTT. The whole variable domain, filled in from reference TRBV28 and TRBJ2-3, reads DVKVTQSSRYLVKRTGEKVFLECVQDMDHENMFWYRQDPGLGLRLIYFSYDVKMKEKGDIPEGYSVSREKKERFSLILESASTNQTSMYLCASSSPGTLSTDTQYFGPGTRLTVL.

There are many counts of this clonotype. The J gene is TRBJ1-2, the V gene TRBV5-1, with 10 bases identical to TRBD1. CDR1 is SGHRS and CDR2 is YFSETQ in the germline V gene. Losses at the gene ends were 4 bases for V and 9 bases for J; bases not matched to a gene: 3. This CDR3 has 12 amino acids. The CDR3 sequence is CASSPGQGSYTF. DNA for the CDR3: TGCGCCAGCAGCCCGGGACAGGGGAGCTACACCTTC.

This clonotype was observed a few times. V gene TRBV20-1 combines with J gene TRBJ1-1; weak D call: TRBD1 (5 bases). CDR3 length: 13 amino acids. Germline V gives CDR1 DFQATT, CDR2 SNEGSKA (reference sequence). V lost 7 bases and J lost 0, with 12 bases in between. DNA for the CDR3: TGCAGTGTCAGGGACCACATGAACACTGAAGCTTTCTTT. This codes for CSVRDHMNTEAFF.

This clonotype has just a few counts. J is TRBJ2-5 and V is TRBV20-1, with D possibly TRBD1 on 5 matching bases. Germline V gene data show CDR1 as DFQATT and CDR2 as SNEGSKA (reference sequence). Trimming pared 7 bases from V and 5 bases from J, leaving 14 bases between. The CDR3 consists of 12 residues. The CDR3 bases are TGCAGTGTCCCCTCGGCAGGGGAGACCCAGTACTTC. Protein sequence: CSVPSAGETQYF.

V gene TRBV4-3 combines with J gene TRBJ2-2, with D perhaps given as TRBD1 or TRBD2 (6 bases each). This CDR3 is built from 13 residues. V was pared by 4 bases and J by 13 bases, with 16 bases between. CDR1 LGHNA and CDR2 YSLEER come from the germline V gene. The CDR3: CASSLYRGQGLFF. The CDR3 nucleotides are TGCGCCAGCAGCCTATACCGGGGGCAAGGGCTGTTTTTT.

This clonotype was seen only a few times. This chain joins TRBV7-2 and TRBJ1-2, with D hard to call. The CDR3 totals 15 residues. The germline gives CDR1 SGHTA, CDR2 FQGNSA. V lost 8 bases to trimming and J lost 2 bases, with 18 bases between them. CDR3 DNA sequence: TGTGCCAGCTCCGGAGTCCCGGGGTTGAACTATGGCTACACCTTC. Amino acids: CASSGVPGLNYGYTF.

The CDR3 loop reads CASGTSGGALGPSPFYEQYV. The CDR3 DNA reads as TGTGCCAGCGGGACTAGCGGGGGGGCCCTAGGGCCTAGCCCTTTTTACGAGCAGTACGTC. The V gene is TRBV21-1, the J gene TRBJ2-7; TRBD2, as called in the table, went unchecked against the DNA. TRBV21-1 is deemed a pseudogene. This CDR3 is built from 20 residues.

This clonotype occurred many times. This chain links TRBV7-8 with TRBJ1-2; D remains ambiguous. Looked up from germline, CDR1 is SGHVS and CDR2 is FQNEAQ. This CDR3 spans 15 amino acids. V lost 1 base and J 7 bases, leaving 16 bases between the germline ends. The CDR3 nucleotides read TGTGCCAGCAGCTTAGTTCCAGACTCGTACCGTGGCTACACCTTC. This sequence encodes CASSLVPDSYRGYTF.

Many counts were recorded for this clonotype. This chain joins TRBV29-1 and TRBJ2-3, with D unresolved. The CDR3 extends over 13 amino acids. V lost 4 bases to trimming and J lost 0 bases, with 8 bases between them. Germline CDR1 and CDR2: SQVTM and ANQGSEA. The CDR3 DNA sequence: TGCAGCGTTGTAAGGCTTAGCACAGATACGCAGTATTTT. Translation gives CSVVRLSTDTQYF.

This clonotype was counted a few times. The chain carries TRBV6-5 and TRBJ1-1, with D possibly TRBD1 on 5 matching bases. Trimming cost V 0 bases and J 10 bases, with 15 bases left between them. This CDR3 is 14 amino acids long. Germline CDR1 reads MNHEY; CDR2 reads SVGAGI. The chain's CDR3 is CASSYSNPRGVAFF. CDR3 coding DNA: TGTGCCAGCAGTTACTCGAATCCACGGGGGGTAGCTTTCTTT.

This rearrangement joins TRBV29-1 to TRBJ2-1, with a weak D call TRBD2 (6 bases). V lost 0 bases and J 4 bases, leaving 13 bases between the germline ends. From germline, CDR1 is SQVTM and CDR2 ANQGSEA. The CDR3 runs 15 residues. The CDR3 coding sequence is TGCAGCGTTGAAGATCAACACCGGGGGTACAATGAGCAGTTCTTC. Translated: CSVEDQHRGYNEQFF.

This clonotype was observed at least ten times. The genes are TRBV7-2 and TRBJ2-5, with D tentatively TRBD1 or TRBD2 (5 bases each). Germline V gives CDR1 SGHTA, CDR2 FQGNSA. Deletions cut 1 base from V and 4 bases from J, with 16 bases between. This CDR3 region has 16 residues. The CDR3 here is CASSLGRDAWGETQYF. CDR3 DNA: TGTGCCAGCAGCTTAGGAAGGGACGCGTGGGGAGAGACCCAGTACTTC.

This clonotype was observed a handful of times. This rearrangement joins TRBV5-1 to TRBJ2-7; 8 positions agree with TRBD2. Germline V gene sequence: CDR1 SGHRS, CDR2 YFSETQ. CDR3 length: 15 residues. V shed 0 bases and J 5 bases; nucleotides not matched to a gene: 7. CDR3 residues: CASSLVLGGGNEQYF. Here the CDR3 DNA reads TGCGCCAGCAGCTTGGTCCTCGGCGGGGGGAACGAGCAGTACTTC.

This clonotype occurred a few times. The genes are TRBV12-3 or TRBV12-4 and TRBJ1-4; no clear D. The V gene lost 3 bases and the J gene lost 3 bases, with 8 bases spanning the gap. The CDR3 totals 14 residues. CDR3 loop: CASSFGQSNEKLFF. The CDR3 DNA follows: TGTGCCAGCAGTTTCGGGCAGTCTAATGAAAAACTGTTTTTT.

This clonotype was found many times. The genes are TRBV7-2 and TRBJ2-1; D could derive from TRBD1 or TRBD2 (6 bases each). Germline V gene data show CDR1 as SGHTA and CDR2 as FQGNSA. V lost 6 bases and J lost 3, with 9 bases in between. The CDR3 totals 13 residues. CDR3 region: CASRRGVYNEQFF. DNA for the CDR3: TGTGCCAGCAGGAGGGGGGTCTACAATGAGCAGTTCTTC.

The rearrangement joins TRBV6-6 to TRBJ2-3; D call uncertain. CDR1 and CDR2 from the germline V gene are MNHNY and SVGAGI (reference sequence). Trimming removed 0 bases from V and 6 bases from J, with 7 bases in between. This CDR3 has 13 amino acids. This CDR3 reads CASSYSKADTQYF. For the CDR3, the DNA is TGTGCCAGCAGTTACTCGAAGGCTGATACGCAGTATTTT.

This clonotype was detected a few times. This chain connects TRBV6-2 or TRBV6-3 to TRBJ1-5; D possibly corresponds to TRBD1 (6 bases). The germline CDR1 and CDR2 sequences are MNHEY and SVGEGT. Trimming stripped 6 bases from V and 2 bases from J, with 14 bases between. The CDR3 is 15 residues long. The CDR3 loop is CASSQEAGGNQPQHF. The CDR3 coding sequence is TGTGCCAGCAGCCAGGAGGCAGGGGGCAATCAGCCCCAGCATTTT.

This clonotype has only a few counts. This chain uses TRBV29-1 with TRBJ1-1, with D unclear. V was cut by 3 bases and J by 0 bases, with 8 bases left in between. The germline V gene encodes CDR1 SQVTM and CDR2 ANQGSEA. The CDR3 totals 13 residues. In nucleotides, the CDR3 is TGCAGCGTTGAGCAGAGCATGAACACTGAAGCTTTCTTT. Protein: CSVEQSMNTEAFF. Using reference TRBV29-1 and TRBJ1-1 for the parts outside the CDR3, the full variable domain is SAVISQKPSRDICQRGTSLTIQCQVDSQVTMMFWYRQQPGQSLTLIATANQGSEATYESGFVIDKFPISRPNLTFSTLTVSNMSPEDSSIYLCSVEQSMNTEAFFGQGTRLTVV.

This clonotype was seen a few times. The CDR3 bases are TGTGCCAGCAGCTTATCCACGGTAGCCTACGAGCAGTACTTC. This encodes CASSLSTVAYEQYF. The rearrangement links TRBV7-2 to TRBJ2-7; D uncertain. Looked up from germline, CDR1 is SGHTA and CDR2 is FQGNSA. The CDR3 spans 14 residues. The V end was cut by 2 bases, the J end by 2 bases, with 10 bases between.

The rearrangement uses TRBV24-1 and TRBJ2-5; D may be TRBD2 (5 bases). The CDR3 is made up of 15 amino acids. V was shortened by 3 bases and J by 2 bases, with 12 bases between the two germline ends. Germline CDR1 reads KGHDR; CDR2 reads SFDVKD. CDR3 in amino acids: CATSDRWERQETQYF. CDR3 DNA sequence: TGTGCCACCAGTGATCGATGGGAGAGACAAGAGACCCAGTACTTC.

The rearrangement links TRBV15 to TRBJ2-5; possible D gene TRBD1, 5 bases. Germline loops: CDR1 LNHNV, CDR2 YYDKDF (reference sequence). Trimming shortened V by 0 bases and J by 7 bases, and 12 bases separated the two germline ends. The CDR3 contains 14 residues. CDR3 DNA: TGTGCCACCAGCAGAGATTCAGGGCCGGCGACCCAGTACTTC. This translates into CATSRDSGPATQYF.

This clonotype was detected a few times. The rearrangement uses TRBV5-1 and TRBJ1-4; D is unclear. From germline, CDR1 is SGHRS and CDR2 YFSETQ. The germline V and J ends were trimmed by 0 bases and 8 bases, with 14 bases remaining between them. The CDR3 is 15 residues long. CDR3 DNA: TGCGCCAGCAGCTTGGCCAGCCAGGAGGGAGAAAAACTGTTTTTT. This sequence encodes CASSLASQEGEKLFF. Variable domain in full (rest from reference TRBV5-1 and TRBJ1-4): KAGVTQTPRYLIKTRGQQVTLSCSPISGHRSVSWYQQTPGQGLQFLFEYFSETQRNKGNFPGRFSGRQFSNSRSEMNVSTLELGDSALYLCASSLASQEGEKLFFGSGTQLSVL.

This sequence joins TRBV2 and TRBJ1-2; TRBD1 might be the D (6 bases). Trimming shortened V by 7 bases and J by 8 bases, and 14 bases separated the two germline ends. CDR1 SNHLY and CDR2 FYNNEI come from the germline V gene. The CDR3 has 12 residues. The CDR3 here is CASTSTGQGYTF. In DNA form, the CDR3 reads TGTGCCAGCACATCGACGGGACAAGGCTACACCTTC.

This chain links TRBV20-1 with TRBJ2-7; 9 nucleotides match TRBD1. V lost 3 bases to trimming and J lost 0 bases; unmatched junction nucleotides: 6. The germline V gene encodes CDR1 DFQATT and CDR2 SNEGSKA (reference sequence). The CDR3 is made up of 15 amino acids. CDR3 DNA: TGCAGTGCTAGGGGGGACAGGGCGTTCTCCTACGAGCAGTACGTC. Residues: CSARGDRAFSYEQYV.

In regard to this clonotype: Germline is not matched at one junction end, which may reflect a read error. CDR3 sequence: CASSRGQGTQRF. Written as DNA, the CDR3 is TGTGCCAGCAGTCGGGGACAGGGGACGCAACGTTTT. V usage is TRBV12-3 or TRBV12-4 and J usage is TRBJ2-3; 10 bases map to TRBD1. The CDR3 is made up of 12 amino acids.

V usage is TRBV6-5 and J usage is TRBJ1-5; D remains unclear. Germline CDR1 MNHEY, CDR2 SVGAGI. V was clipped by 0 bases and J by 2 bases, with 5 bases between them. The CDR3 runs to 14 residues. CDR3 nucleotides: TGTGCCAGCAGTTACTCGGACGGCAATCAGCCCCAGCATTTT. It is translated as CASSYSDGNQPQHF.

This clonotype occurred a few times. The CDR3 bases are TGCAGTGCTAGAGTAGCGGGGGTTCGAGATACGCAGTATTTT. Its translation: CSARVAGVRDTQYF. The rearrangement uses TRBV20-1 and TRBJ2-3, with 9 bases lining up with TRBD2. The CDR3 consists of 14 residues. CDR1 and CDR2 from the germline V gene are DFQATT and SNEGSKA (reference sequence). Losses at the gene ends were 1 base for V and 5 bases for J; bases not matched to a gene: 4.